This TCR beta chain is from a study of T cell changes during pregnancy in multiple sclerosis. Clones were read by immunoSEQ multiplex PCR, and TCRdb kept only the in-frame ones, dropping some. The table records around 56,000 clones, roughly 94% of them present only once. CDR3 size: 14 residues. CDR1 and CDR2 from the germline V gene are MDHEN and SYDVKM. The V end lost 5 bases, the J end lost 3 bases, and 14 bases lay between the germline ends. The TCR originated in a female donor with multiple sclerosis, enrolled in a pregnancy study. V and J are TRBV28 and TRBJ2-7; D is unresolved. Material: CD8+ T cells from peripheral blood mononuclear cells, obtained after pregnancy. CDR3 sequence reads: CASSPESVGYEQYF. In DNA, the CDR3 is TGTGCCAGCAGTCCGGAGAGTGTTGGCTACGAGCAGTACTTC. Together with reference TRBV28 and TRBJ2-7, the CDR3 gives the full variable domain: DVKVTQSSRYLVKRTGEKVFLECVQDMDHENMFWYRQDPGLGLRLIYFSYDVKMKEKGDIPEGYSVSREKKERFSLILESASTNQTSMYLCASSPESVGYEQYFGPGTRLTVT.